A single sample gave rise to the 31 T cell receptor beta chains below, sequenced in a study of blood T cell repertoires in COVID-19. Assay: immunoSEQ multiplex PCR; the TCRdb copy retains only in-frame clones and omits some. The top ten clones hold roughly 2.6% of a sample with fewer than 250,000 clones, roughly 90% of them seen once. The sample comprised PBMCs or T cells enriched from blood (not recorded which). These receptors were collected from a woman between 25 and 40 years old with acute COVID-19.

V gene TRBV20-1 combines with J gene TRBJ1-1; D gene ambiguous. The CDR3 has 12 residues. Trimming removed 3 bases at V and 0 bases at J, with 5 bases between. The V gene's germline CDR1 is DFQATT and CDR2 SNEGSKA (reference sequence). The DNA for the CDR3 is TGCAGTGCTAGTCGGGTGAACACTGAAGCTTTCTTT. Translated, it gives CSASRVNTEAFF.

The chain combines TRBV5-1 with TRBJ1-1; D gene unclear. CDR3 length equals 15 residues. V gave up 1 base and J gave up 4 bases, with 14 bases separating them. CDR1 and CDR2 (germline): SGHRS, YFSETQ. The CDR3 reads CASSLWQTPSTEAFF. DNA of the CDR3: TGCGCCAGCAGCTTGTGGCAGACACCTTCCACTGAAGCTTTCTTT.

This clone was seen a single time. V usage is TRBV5-1 and J usage is TRBJ2-3; tentative D call: TRBD1 (5 bases). Germline lookup yields CDR1 SGHRS and CDR2 YFSETQ. The CDR3 covers 13 residues. Trimming removed 4 bases at V and 3 bases at J, with 9 bases between. The CDR3 bases are TGCGCCAGCAGCCCAGACAGTACAGATACGCAGTATTTT. This encodes CASSPDSTDTQYF.

This rearrangement joins TRBV10-3 to TRBJ1-2; D is possibly TRBD1 (5 bases). CDR3 length equals 16 residues. The germline gives CDR1 ENHRY, CDR2 SYGVKD. Deletions cut 6 bases from V and 0 bases from J, with 17 bases between. CDR3 nucleotide sequence: TGTGCCATCAGCCAAGTTACGGGGGTAGCTAACTATGGCTACACCTTC. Protein sequence: CAISQVTGVANYGYTF.

The chain carries TRBV7-9 and TRBJ1-6; a possible D gene is TRBD1 (5 bases). Germline values: CDR1 SEHNR, CDR2 FQNEAQ (reference sequence). This CDR3 comprises 13 residues. V lost 5 bases to trimming and J lost 6 bases, with 8 bases between them. CDR3 coding DNA: TGTGCCAGCAGCCGAGACAGTAATTCACCCCTCCACTTT. Translation gives CASSRDSNSPLHF.

This chain connects TRBV18 to TRBJ1-2, with unresolved D. V was shortened by 6 bases and J by 0 bases, with 11 bases between the two germline ends. Germline V CDR1 and CDR2: KGHSH, LQKENI. The CDR3 sequence is 14 residues long. Here the CDR3 reads CASSPRETNYGYTF. The DNA for the CDR3 is TGTGCCAGCTCCCCCCGGGAGACTAACTATGGCTACACCTTC.

This clone turned up a few times. The CDR3: CASSIMSGEEVFF. CDR3 in DNA: TGTGCCAGTAGTATAATGTCCGGGGAAGAGGTGTTTTTT. The gene calls are TRBV19 and TRBJ1-4; D not resolved. The CDR3 length is 13 residues. V lost 2 bases, J lost 15 bases, and 16 bases lay in between. Germline V gene sequence: CDR1 LNHDA, CDR2 SQIVND (reference sequence).

This rearrangement joins TRBV4-1 to TRBJ2-7; no clear D. The CDR3 runs 13 residues. CDR1 MGHRA and CDR2 YSYEKL come from the germline V gene. V lost 1 base and J lost 6, with 10 bases in between. The CDR3 bases are TGCGCCAGCAGCCAAGGTCTCGGGTTCGAGCAGTACTTC. This translates into CASSQGLGFEQYF.

The chain employs TRBV3-1 (or the pseudogene TRBV3-2) and TRBJ2-3, with a weak D call TRBD1 (6 bases). The CDR3 has 15 amino acids. The V gene's germline CDR1 is LGHDT and CDR2 YNNKEL (reference sequence). The ends were cut back, 3 bases at V and 3 bases at J, with 13 bases in the middle. The CDR3 reads CASSHNLGTTDTQYF. Written as DNA, the CDR3 is TGTGCCAGCAGCCATAACCTGGGGACAACAGATACGCAGTATTTT.

The chain recombines TRBV6-2 or TRBV6-3 with TRBJ1-2, with TRBD1 matching 7 bases. Germline CDR1 is MNHEY and CDR2 is SVGEGT. The V gene end was trimmed by 4 bases and the J gene end by 5 bases; junction bases not matched to a gene: 7. CDR3 length equals 14 residues. The CDR3, as DNA: TGTGCCAGCAGTTCTCATACAGGGGAATATGGCTACACCTTC. This codes for CASSSHTGEYGYTF.

This clone was picked up a small number of times. This chain joins TRBV10-3 and TRBJ2-5; 8 bases map to TRBD2. Germline assignment: CDR1 ENHRY and CDR2 SYGVKD. With 6 bases clipped from V and 4 bases from J, the junction kept 7 bases outside the gene matches. This CDR3 spans 14 amino acids. As DNA, the CDR3 is TGTGCCATCAGGAAAGGCGGGGGGTCAGAGACCCAGTACTTC. It specifies CAIRKGGGSETQYF.

The V gene is TRBV3-1 (or the pseudogene TRBV3-2), the J gene TRBJ2-3; possible D gene TRBD2, 5 bases. The V end lost 0 bases, the J end lost 4 bases, and 11 bases lay between the germline ends. The germline V gene has CDR1 LGHDT and CDR2 YNNKEL (reference sequence). The CDR3 sequence is 15 residues long. CDR3: CASSQEGRAADTQYF. CDR3 nucleotides: TGTGCCAGCAGCCAAGAAGGGAGAGCGGCAGATACGCAGTATTTT.

This chain uses TRBV19 with TRBJ1-4, with 8 bases identical to TRBD1. Losses at the gene ends were 4 bases for V and 6 bases for J; bases not matched to a gene: 4. This CDR3 has 14 amino acids. CDR1 LNHDA and CDR2 SQIVND come from the germline V gene (reference sequence). CDR3 nucleotide sequence: TGTGCCAGTAGTAACAGGGGGGGGGATGAAAAACTGTTTTTT. Its protein product is CASSNRGGDEKLFF.

CDR3 in amino acids: CASSQTPPGVNEQFF. For the CDR3, the DNA is TGTGCCAGCTCACAAACCCCCCCAGGGGTCAATGAGCAGTTCTTC. This rearrangement joins TRBV18 to TRBJ2-1, with TRBD1 as a possible D gene (6 bases). The germline gives CDR1 KGHSH, CDR2 LQKENI. The germline V and J ends were trimmed by 4 bases and 6 bases, with 16 bases remaining between them. The CDR3 is made up of 15 amino acids.

The chain uses TRBV27 and TRBJ1-2; D perhaps matches TRBD1 (5 bases). The germline V gene encodes CDR1 MNHEY and CDR2 SMNVEV (reference sequence). Trimming removed 0 bases at V and 11 bases at J, with 16 bases between. The CDR3 has 14 residues. The CDR3 coding sequence is TGTGCCAGCAGTTTATCAGCCCAACCGTCAGGGTACACCTTC. The encoded protein is CASSLSAQPSGYTF.

Regarding this clone: No DNA is shown, since the ends of the CDR3 on it are uncertain; the CDR3 is the one TCRdb lists. J is TRBJ2-7 and V is TRBV15; TRBD2, the table's D call, was not compared with the DNA. Germline V lookup: CDR1 LNHNV, CDR2 YYDKDF (reference sequence). With termini counted, the CDR3 has 24 amino acids. The CDR3 sequence is CATSSQGPTSSTSGRAPGGGGQYF.

The V and J genes are TRBV5-1 and TRBJ2-3; no definite D call. The CDR3 extends over 16 amino acids. Trimming removed 0 bases at V and 2 bases at J, with 13 bases between. Germline CDR1 is SGHRS and CDR2 is YFSETQ. CDR3 sequence (DNA): TGCGCCAGCAGCTTGGCTTTAACAGCAAACACAGATACGCAGTATTTT. This encodes CASSLALTANTDTQYF.

In nucleotides, the CDR3 is TGTGCCAGCAGCCCAGAAATGAACACTGAAGCTTTCTTT. Translation: CASSPEMNTEAFF. The chain links TRBV5-4 to TRBJ1-1; D gene ambiguous. The V end was cut by 4 bases, the J end by 0 bases, with 7 bases between. Germline CDR1 is SGHNT and CDR2 is YYREEE (reference sequence). This CDR3 is 13 amino acids long.

This sequence joins TRBV6-5 and TRBJ1-4; D is undetermined. Germline CDR1 is MNHEY and CDR2 is SVGAGI. CDR3 length: 14 amino acids. The V and J ends lost 7 bases and 0 bases respectively, with 9 bases between them. CDR3 region: CASKAGATNEKLFF. The CDR3 nucleotides are TGTGCCAGCAAGGCGGGCGCAACTAATGAAAAACTGTTTTTT.

V is TRBV7-2 and J is TRBJ2-1; 8 bases agree with TRBD2. CDR3 length: 16 residues. The germline V gene encodes CDR1 SGHTA and CDR2 FQGNSA. V lost 5 bases to trimming and J lost 4 bases; unmatched junction nucleotides: 10. The CDR3 spells CASSLFSGGDYNEQFF. CDR3 nucleotides: TGTGCCAGCAGCCTTTTCTCCGGGGGGGATTACAATGAGCAGTTCTTC.

This clone was recorded only once. This rearrangement joins TRBV18 to TRBJ1-1; weak D call: TRBD1 (5 bases). Trimming removed 2 bases at V and 0 bases at J, with 19 bases between. CDR3 length: 18 residues. Looked up from germline, CDR1 is KGHSH and CDR2 is LQKENI. Here the CDR3 reads CASSPILSGGLMNTEAFF. CDR3 bases: TGTGCCAGCTCACCAATATTAAGTGGGGGACTAATGAACACTGAAGCTTTCTTT.

The table lists this clone with a few counts. The chain joins TRBV6-5 to TRBJ1-1; 8 bases are a match to TRBD1. Germline V gene sequence: CDR1 MNHEY, CDR2 SVGAGI. This CDR3 contains 14 residues. The ends lost 9 bases at V and 1 base at J; junction bases unmatched: 7. This CDR3 reads CASSTGDPNTEAFF. The CDR3 nucleotides read TGTGCCAGTTCGACAGGGGACCCGAACACTGAAGCTTTCTTT.

This clone was counted only a few times. The chain employs TRBV18 and TRBJ2-5; 7 bases are a match to TRBD1. The CDR3 length is 15 residues. CDR1 and CDR2 from the germline V gene are KGHSH and LQKENI. With 4 bases clipped from V and 1 base from J, the junction kept 6 bases outside the gene matches. The DNA of the CDR3 is TGTGCCAGCTCACGCTACACAGGGGCCCAAGAGACCCAGTACTTC. It encodes CASSRYTGAQETQYF.

The chain combines TRBV4-1 with TRBJ2-2, with a tentative D call TRBD1 (6 bases). Germline CDR1 MGHRA, CDR2 YSYEKL. The V and J ends lost 8 bases and 4 bases respectively, with 8 bases between them. This CDR3 comprises 12 residues. Written as DNA, the CDR3 is TGCGCCAGCCAGGGGAGCACCGGGGAGCTGTTTTTT. Translating gives CASQGSTGELFF.

This clone was counted a single time. The rearrangement links TRBV4-1 to TRBJ1-1, with TRBD1 matching over 9 bases. V dropped 5 bases and J dropped 4; count of bases not matched to a gene: 11. Germline CDR1 and CDR2: MGHRA and YSYEKL. The CDR3 is 16 residues long. The CDR3 coding sequence is TGCGCCAGCAGCACCCAGGACAGGGGAGAATTCACTGAAGCTTTCTTT. It codes for CASSTQDRGEFTEAFF.

The chain combines TRBV5-1 with TRBJ2-1, with D possibly TRBD1 on 5 matching bases. Trimming cost V 2 bases and J 6 bases, with 12 bases left between them. The CDR3 covers 14 residues. The germline CDR1 and CDR2 sequences are SGHRS and YFSETQ. The CDR3: CASSFRTRSNEQFF. As DNA, the CDR3 is TGCGCCAGCAGCTTCCGGACAAGAAGCAATGAGCAGTTCTTC.

V is TRBV7-9 and J is TRBJ1-4; 9 positions agree with TRBD1. The germline CDR1 and CDR2 sequences are SEHNR and FQNEAQ (reference sequence). CDR3 length: 15 residues. Unmatched junction bases numbered 7, after V lost 4 bases and J lost 7 bases. CDR3 protein: CASSSEGQGGEKLFF. The CDR3 DNA is TGTGCCAGCAGCTCAGAGGGACAGGGCGGTGAAAAACTGTTTTTT.

V usage is TRBV29-1 and J usage is TRBJ2-7; D may be TRBD1 (6 bases). V lost 6 bases and J lost 2, with 14 bases in between. This CDR3 has 13 amino acids. Germline lookup yields CDR1 SQVTM and CDR2 ANQGSEA. The CDR3 region has the DNA TGCAGCGTCATCGCCAGGGGCACCTACGAGCAGTACTTC. Encoded protein: CSVIARGTYEQYF.

J is TRBJ2-1 and V is TRBV27; D is perhaps TRBD1 (6 bases). The CDR3 runs 16 residues. The germline V gene encodes CDR1 MNHEY and CDR2 SMNVEV (reference sequence). Trimming shortened V by 2 bases and J by 3 bases, and 14 bases separated the two germline ends. The DNA of the CDR3 is TGTGCCAGCAGTTTAATTTTGGGACACATCTACAATGAGCAGTTCTTC. Translation gives CASSLILGHIYNEQFF.

This clone was found once. The rearrangement links TRBV18 to TRBJ2-1; D is uncertain. The V end was cut by 4 bases, the J end by 8 bases, with 6 bases between. Germline V gene data show CDR1 as KGHSH and CDR2 as LQKENI. The CDR3 covers 11 residues. CDR3 in DNA: TGTGCCAGCTCACGTCTAGATGAGCAGTTCTTC. As protein: CASSRLDEQFF.

In the case of this clone: In the same sample, other DNA sequences code for this CDR3. This rearrangement joins TRBV5-4 to TRBJ1-3; TRBD1 is a possible D gene (5 bases). The CDR3 covers 14 residues. Trimming stripped 2 bases from V and 3 bases from J, with 9 bases between. The germline V gene has CDR1 SGHNT and CDR2 YYREEE (reference sequence). The CDR3 DNA sequence: TGTGCCAGCAGCTTAGACAGTAGTGGAAACACCATATATTTT. Translating it yields CASSLDSSGNTIYF.